This TCR beta chain appears in the sequencing data of a study of blood T cell repertoires in COVID-19. Study in general: Sites across the United States, Italy and Spain contributed samples from acute and convalescent COVID-19. The analysed material was cDNA or gDNA that came from T cells, B-cell-depleted T cells, or PBMCs.

Per the original methods: Amplification of reference gene primers provided the estimated nucleated cell counts. Clones were read by immunoSEQ multiplex PCR, and TCRdb kept only the in-frame ones, dropping some. That table supplies the V and J calls and clone size; D and trimming were determined from the DNA. The sample has 130,000 or so clones; approximately 84% are singletons. With V trimmed by 4 bases and J by 3 bases, 5 bases remained unmatched. Germline V gene data show CDR1 as SGHRS and CDR2 as YFSETQ. This CDR3 spans 14 amino acids. The chain uses TRBV5-1 and TRBJ1-1; 8 positions agree with TRBD1. The sample taken for sequencing was peripheral blood. The clonotype was recovered from a woman over 75 with acute or convalescent COVID-19. In DNA, the CDR3 is TGCGCCAGCAGCCCTGGACAGGGCCACACTGAAGCTTTCTTT. This translates into CASSPGQGHTEAFF.